In this sample, the clone carrying this T cell receptor (beta chain) turned up a few times. This sample is part of a study of blood T cell repertoires in COVID-19. Study-wide context: Acute and convalescent COVID-19 specimens originated in the United States, Italy and Spain. The analysed material was cDNA or gDNA that came from T cells, B-cell-depleted T cells, or PBMCs.

There are 13 residues in the CDR3. V trimming: 2 bases; J trimming: 5 bases; junction bases outside the gene matches: 3. Per germline, CDR1 MNHEY and CDR2 SVGAGI. The table came from immunoSEQ multiplex PCR; TCRdb's copy has only in-frame clones and leaves some out. The data hold about 240,000 clones, with about 80% observed a single time. The sequence came from a woman aged 80 or over with acute or convalescent COVID-19. The sample comprised peripheral blood. The chain employs TRBV6-5 and TRBJ2-7; 7 nucleotides line up with TRBD2. The DNA for the CDR3 is TGTGCCAGCAGTTACCGGGCGGGAGACGAGCAGTACTTC. Translated: CASSYRAGDEQYF.